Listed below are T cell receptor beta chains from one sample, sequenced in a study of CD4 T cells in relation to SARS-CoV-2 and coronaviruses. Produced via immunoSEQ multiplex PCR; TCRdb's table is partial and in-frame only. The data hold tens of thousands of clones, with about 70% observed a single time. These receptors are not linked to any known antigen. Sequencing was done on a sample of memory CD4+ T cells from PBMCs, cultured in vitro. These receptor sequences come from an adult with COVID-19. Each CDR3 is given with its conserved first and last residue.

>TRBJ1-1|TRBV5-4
CASSPKGPTEAFF
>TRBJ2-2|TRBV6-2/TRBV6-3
CASSTTGELFF
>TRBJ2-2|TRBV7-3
CASSLAAGGATGELFF
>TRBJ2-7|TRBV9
CASSSGGSTKQYF
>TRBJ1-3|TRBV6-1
CASSEFGGGNTIYF
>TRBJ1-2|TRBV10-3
CAISVRADSPSYGYTF
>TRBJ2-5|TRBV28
CASSLPVPGTQYF
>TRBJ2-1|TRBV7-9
CASSGQGENEQFF
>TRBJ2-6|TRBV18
CASSRSGTGALFSGANVLTF
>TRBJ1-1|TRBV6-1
CASSEGQGAPMNTEAFF
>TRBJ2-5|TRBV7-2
CASSVQRFGGGETQYF
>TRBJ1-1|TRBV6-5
CASKGVNTEAFF
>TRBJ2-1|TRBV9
CASSEELADYNEQFF
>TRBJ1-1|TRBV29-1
CSVVGTPGQGITEAFF
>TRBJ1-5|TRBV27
CASSFRGPGQPQHF
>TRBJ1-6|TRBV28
CASSLSAGVRNSPLHF
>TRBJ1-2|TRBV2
CASTGQVNYGYTF
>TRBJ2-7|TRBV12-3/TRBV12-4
CASSLWAYEQYF
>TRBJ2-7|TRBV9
CASSGNSYEQYF
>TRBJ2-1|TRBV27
CASSFLGSGGTNEQFF
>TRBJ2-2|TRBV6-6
CASSYTRTGTGELFF
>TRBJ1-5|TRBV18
CASSPNWGQSKEPQHF
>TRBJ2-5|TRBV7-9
CASSLTGSVKTQYF
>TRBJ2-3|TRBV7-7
CASSAGLAGADTQYF
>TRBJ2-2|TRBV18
CASSPDILGTGELFF
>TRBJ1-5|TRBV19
CASSISHNQPQHF
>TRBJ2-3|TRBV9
CASSVDLDTQYF
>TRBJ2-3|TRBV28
CASSLGGQDTQYF
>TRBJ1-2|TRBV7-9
CASSLAGGGGYTF
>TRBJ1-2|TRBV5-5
CASTVPSIHGYTF
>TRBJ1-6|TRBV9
CASSRTGDNSPLHF
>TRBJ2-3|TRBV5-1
CASSLLAGGADTQYF
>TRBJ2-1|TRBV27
CASSFAGFYNEQFF